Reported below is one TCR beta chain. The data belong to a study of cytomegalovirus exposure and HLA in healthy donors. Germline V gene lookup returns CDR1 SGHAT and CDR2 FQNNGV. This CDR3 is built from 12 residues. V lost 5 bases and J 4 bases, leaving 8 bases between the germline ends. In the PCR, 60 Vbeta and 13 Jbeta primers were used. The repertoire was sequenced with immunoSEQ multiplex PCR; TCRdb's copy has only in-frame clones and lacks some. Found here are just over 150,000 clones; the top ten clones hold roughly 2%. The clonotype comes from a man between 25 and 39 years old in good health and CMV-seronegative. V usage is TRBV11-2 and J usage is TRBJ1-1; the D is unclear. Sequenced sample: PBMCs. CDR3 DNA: TGTGCCAGCAGCACAGATGTCACTGAAGCTTTCTTT. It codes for CASSTDVTEAFF.